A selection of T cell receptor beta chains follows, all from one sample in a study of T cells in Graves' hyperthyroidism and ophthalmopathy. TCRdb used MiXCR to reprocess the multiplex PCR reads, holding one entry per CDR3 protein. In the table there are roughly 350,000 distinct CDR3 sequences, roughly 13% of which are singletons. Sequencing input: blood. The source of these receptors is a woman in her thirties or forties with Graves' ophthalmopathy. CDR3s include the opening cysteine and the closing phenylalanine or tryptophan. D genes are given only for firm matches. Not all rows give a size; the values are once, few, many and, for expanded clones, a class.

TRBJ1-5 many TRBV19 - CASSIYKGSDQPQHF TGTGCCAGTAGTATATATAAGGGTTCGGATCAGCCCCAGCATTTT
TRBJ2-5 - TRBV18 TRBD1 CASSTDRGEETQYF TGTGCCAGCTCAACAGACAGGGGAGAAGAGACCCAGTACTTC
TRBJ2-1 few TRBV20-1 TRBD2 CSARVAGETYNEQFF TGCAGTGCTAGAGTGGCGGGAGAAACCTACAATGAGCAGTTCTTC
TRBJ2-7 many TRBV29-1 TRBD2 CSVEVAGYEQYF TGCAGCGTTGAGGTAGCGGGGTACGAGCAGTACTTC
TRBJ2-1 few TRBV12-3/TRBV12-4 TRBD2 CASSRSGGVGNEQFF TGTGCCAGCAGTCGCAGCGGGGGGGTTGGAAATGAGCAGTTCTTC
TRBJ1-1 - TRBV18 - CASSPVRQVEAFF TGTGCCAGCTCACCGGTTCGTCAGGTTGAAGCTTTCTTT
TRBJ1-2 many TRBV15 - CATSSLLKDYGYTF TGTGCCACCAGCAGCCTTCTCAAGGACTATGGCTACACCTTC
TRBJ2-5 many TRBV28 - CASSLWEEGETQYF TGTGCCAGCAGTTTGTGGGAGGAAGGGGAGACCCAGTACTTC
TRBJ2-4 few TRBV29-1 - CSVEDPQGLGAKNIQYF TGCAGCGTTGAGGACCCACAGGGCCTCGGAGCCAAAAACATTCAGTACTTC
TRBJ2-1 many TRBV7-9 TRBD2 CASSSAAGGTNNEQFF TGTGCCAGCAGCTCGGCAGCGGGGGGCACAAACAATGAGCAGTTCTTC
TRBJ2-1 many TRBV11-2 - CASSLDDRYNEQFF TGTGCCAGCAGCTTAGACGACAGATACAATGAGCAGTTCTTC
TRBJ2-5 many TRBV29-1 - CSVEKDGTETQYF TGCAGCGTTGAGAAGGACGGAACAGAGACCCAGTACTTC
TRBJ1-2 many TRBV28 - CASSLLQGYGYTF TGTGCCAGCAGCCTTCTCCAGGGCTATGGCTACACCTTC
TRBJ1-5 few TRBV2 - CASLSGLQQPQHF TGTGCCAGCCTATCGGGGCTGCAGCAGCCCCAGCATTTT
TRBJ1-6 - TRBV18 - CASSPPEGSRSPLHF TGTGCCAGCTCACCACCGGAGGGGAGCCGGTCACCCCTCCACTTT
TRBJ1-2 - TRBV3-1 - CASIQRGGYGYTF TGTGCCAGCATCCAACGGGGAGGCTATGGCTACACCTTC
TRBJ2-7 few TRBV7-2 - CASSLGYSAYEQYF TGTGCCAGCAGCTTAGGATACAGCGCCTACGAGCAGTACTTC
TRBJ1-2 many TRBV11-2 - CASSSTGPYGYTF TGTGCCAGCAGCTCGACAGGACCCTATGGCTACACCTTC
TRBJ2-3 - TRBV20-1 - CSARDPTGKTQYF TGCAGTGCTAGAGATCCTACAGGGAAGACGCAGTATTTT
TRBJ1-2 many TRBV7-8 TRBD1 CASSLGTGDGYTF TGTGCCAGCAGCTTAGGGACAGGGGATGGCTACACCTTC
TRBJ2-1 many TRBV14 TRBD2 CASSPGTSGRLNEQFF TGTGCCAGCAGCCCAGGGACTAGCGGGAGGCTAAATGAGCAGTTCTTC
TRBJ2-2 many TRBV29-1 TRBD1 CSVTARDRGQQPLTGELFF TGCAGCGTCACGGCCCGGGACAGGGGGCAACAACCCCTTACCGGGGAGCTGTTTTTT
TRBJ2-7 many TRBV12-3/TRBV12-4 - CASKLEAYEQYF TGTGCCAGCAAGCTAGAAGCCTACGAGCAGTACTTC
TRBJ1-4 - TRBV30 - CAWSPANEKLFF TGTGCCTGGAGTCCAGCTAATGAAAAACTGTTTTTT
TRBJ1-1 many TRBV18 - CASSPLTGLAAFF TGTGCCAGCTCACCATTGACGGGGCTCGCAGCTTTCTTT
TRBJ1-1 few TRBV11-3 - CASSGTGWVSANTEAFF TGTGCCAGCAGCGGAACAGGTTGGGTTTCAGCAAACACTGAAGCTTTCTTT
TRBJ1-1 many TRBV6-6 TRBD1 CASSYTHRGLWDTEAFF TGTGCCAGCAGTTACACCCACAGGGGTCTGTGGGACACTGAAGCTTTCTTT
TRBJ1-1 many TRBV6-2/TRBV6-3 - CASSPQNGANTEAFF TGTGCCAGCAGCCCTCAAAACGGGGCTAACACTGAAGCTTTCTTT
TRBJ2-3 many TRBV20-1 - CSARDPFSTDTQYF TGCAGTGCTAGAGACCCGTTTAGCACAGATACGCAGTATTTT
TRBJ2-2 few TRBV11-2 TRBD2 CASSLRASGTTNTGELFF TGTGCCAGCAGCCTAAGGGCCAGCGGGACTACGAACACCGGGGAGCTGTTTTTT
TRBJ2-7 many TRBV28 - CASSLQDEQYF TGTGCCAGCAGTTTACAGGACGAGCAGTACTTC
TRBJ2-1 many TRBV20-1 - CSALLEGSNEQFF TGCAGTGCTCTCCTTGAAGGGAGCAATGAGCAGTTCTTC
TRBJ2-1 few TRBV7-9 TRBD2 CASNLLASRPEGHNEQFF TGTGCCAGCAACTTACTAGCGAGTCGCCCTGAGGGTCACAATGAGCAGTTCTTC
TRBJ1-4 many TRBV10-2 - CASSRGTDNEKLFF TGCGCCAGCAGCCGGGGGACTGATAATGAAAAACTGTTTTTT
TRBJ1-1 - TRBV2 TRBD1 CASRGDRGSTEAFF TGTGCCAGCAGGGGGGACAGGGGTTCAACTGAAGCTTTCTTT
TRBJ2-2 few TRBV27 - CASSPGTIANTGELFF TGTGCCAGCAGTCCGGGGACAATTGCGAACACCGGGGAGCTGTTTTTT
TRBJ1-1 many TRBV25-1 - CASSEFLQAGKGTEAFF TGTGCCAGCAGTGAATTCCTGCAGGCGGGGAAGGGAACTGAAGCTTTCTTT
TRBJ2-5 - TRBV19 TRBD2 CASSPGLAGSIQTQYF TGTGCCAGTAGTCCGGGACTAGCGGGGAGTATACAGACCCAGTACTTC
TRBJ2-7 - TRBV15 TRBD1 CATSRADRPYEQYF TGTGCCACCAGCAGAGCGGACAGGCCTTACGAGCAGTACTTC
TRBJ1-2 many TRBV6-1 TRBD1 CASSRTGTDYGYTF TGTGCCAGCAGTCGGACAGGGACGGACTATGGCTACACCTTC
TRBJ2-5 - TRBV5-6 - CASSSLPAETQYF TGTGCCAGCAGTTCTCTACCGGCGGAGACCCAGTACTTC
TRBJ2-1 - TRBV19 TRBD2 CASKGLAGELNEQFF TGTGCCAGTAAGGGACTAGCGGGAGAGTTGAATGAGCAGTTCTTC
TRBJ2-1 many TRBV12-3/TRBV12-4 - CASSFGTPGQFF TGTGCCAGCAGTTTTGGGACCCCGGGCCAGTTCTTC
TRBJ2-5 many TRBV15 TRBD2 CATSLRLADTETQYF TGTGCCACCAGCCTTCGACTAGCGGACACCGAGACCCAGTACTTC
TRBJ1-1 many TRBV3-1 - CASSQDVLPNTEAFF TGTGCCAGCAGCCAAGATGTACTGCCGAACACTGAAGCTTTCTTT
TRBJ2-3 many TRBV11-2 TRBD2 CASSLDRGLADTDTQYF TGTGCCAGCAGCTTAGACCGGGGACTAGCGGACACAGATACGCAGTATTTT